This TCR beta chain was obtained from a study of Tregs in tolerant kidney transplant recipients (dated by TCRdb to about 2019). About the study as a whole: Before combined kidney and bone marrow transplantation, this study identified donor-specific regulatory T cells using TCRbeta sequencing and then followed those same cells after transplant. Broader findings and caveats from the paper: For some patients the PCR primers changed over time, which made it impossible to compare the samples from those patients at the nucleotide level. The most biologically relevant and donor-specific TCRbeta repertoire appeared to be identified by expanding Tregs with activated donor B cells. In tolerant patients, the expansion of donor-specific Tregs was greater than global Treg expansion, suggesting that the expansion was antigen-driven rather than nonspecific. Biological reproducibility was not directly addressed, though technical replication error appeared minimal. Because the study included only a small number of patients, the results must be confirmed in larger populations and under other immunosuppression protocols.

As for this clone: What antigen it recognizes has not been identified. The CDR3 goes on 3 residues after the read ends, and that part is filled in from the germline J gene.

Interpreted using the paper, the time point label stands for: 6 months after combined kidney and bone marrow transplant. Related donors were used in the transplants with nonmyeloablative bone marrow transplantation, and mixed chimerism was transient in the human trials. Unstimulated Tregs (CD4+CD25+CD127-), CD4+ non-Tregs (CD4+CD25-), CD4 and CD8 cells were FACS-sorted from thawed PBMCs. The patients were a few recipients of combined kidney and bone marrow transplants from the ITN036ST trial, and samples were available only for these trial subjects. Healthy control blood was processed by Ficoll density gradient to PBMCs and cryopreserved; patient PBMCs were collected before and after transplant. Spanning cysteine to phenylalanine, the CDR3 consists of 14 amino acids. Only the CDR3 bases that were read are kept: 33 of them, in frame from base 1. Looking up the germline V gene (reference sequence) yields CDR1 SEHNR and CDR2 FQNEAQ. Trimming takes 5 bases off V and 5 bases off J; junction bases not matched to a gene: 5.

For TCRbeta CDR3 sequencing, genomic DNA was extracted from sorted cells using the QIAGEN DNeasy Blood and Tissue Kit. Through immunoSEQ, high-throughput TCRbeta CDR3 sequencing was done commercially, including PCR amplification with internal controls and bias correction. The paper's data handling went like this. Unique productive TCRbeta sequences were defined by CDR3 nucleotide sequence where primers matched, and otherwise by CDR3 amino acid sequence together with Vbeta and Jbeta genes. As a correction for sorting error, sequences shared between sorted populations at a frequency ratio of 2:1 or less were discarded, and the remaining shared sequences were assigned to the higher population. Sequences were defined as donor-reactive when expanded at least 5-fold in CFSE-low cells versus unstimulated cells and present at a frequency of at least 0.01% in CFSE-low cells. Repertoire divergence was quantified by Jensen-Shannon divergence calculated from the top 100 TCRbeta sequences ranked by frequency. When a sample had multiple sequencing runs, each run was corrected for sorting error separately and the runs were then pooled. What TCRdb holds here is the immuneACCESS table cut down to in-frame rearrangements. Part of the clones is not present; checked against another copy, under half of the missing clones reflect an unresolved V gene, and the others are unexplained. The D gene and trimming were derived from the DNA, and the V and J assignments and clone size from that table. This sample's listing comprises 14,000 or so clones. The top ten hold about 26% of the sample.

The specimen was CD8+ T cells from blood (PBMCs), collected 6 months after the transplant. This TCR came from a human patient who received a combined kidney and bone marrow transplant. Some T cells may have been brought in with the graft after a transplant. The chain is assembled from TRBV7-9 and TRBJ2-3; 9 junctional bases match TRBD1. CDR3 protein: CASSRTGELDTQYF. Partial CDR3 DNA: TGTGCCAGCAGCCGGACAGGGGAGTTAGATACG. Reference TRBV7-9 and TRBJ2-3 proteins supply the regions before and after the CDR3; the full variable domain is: DTGVSQNPRHKITKRGQNVTFRCDPISEHNRLYWYRQTLGQGPEFLTYFQNEAQLEKSRLLSDRFSAERPKGSFSTLEIQRTEQGDSAMYLCASSRTGELDTQYFGPGTRLTVL.